A single sample is the source of the 19 T cell receptor beta chains below, sequenced in a study of blood T cell repertoires in COVID-19. The protocol was immunoSEQ multiplex PCR, while the TCRdb copy is restricted to in-frame clones and leaves out a portion. The sample yields about 150,000 clones, roughly 80% seen once. The sequenced material came from peripheral blood. The receptors were sampled from a man aged 50 or older with acute or convalescent COVID-19.

This clone was picked up a small number of times. This rearrangement joins TRBV18 to TRBJ1-6, with TRBD1 matching over 7 bases. Trimming at V came to 4 bases and at J to 6 bases, leaving 18 bases not matched to a gene. This CDR3 comprises 19 residues. Germline CDR1 is KGHSH and CDR2 is LQKENI. CDR3 loop: CASSLYGSDRAQLNSPLHF. The DNA for the CDR3 is TGTGCCAGCTCACTCTACGGCTCCGACAGGGCGCAACTTAATTCACCCCTCCACTTT.

This chain uses TRBV14 with TRBJ2-1; D is perhaps TRBD1 (6 bases). In germline, CDR1 is SGHDN, CDR2 FVKESK. Trimming took off 2 bases at V and 5 bases at J, with 16 bases between the two ends. CDR3 length: 16 residues. In DNA, the CDR3 is TGTGCCAGCAGCCAATCTCTGGGGGCATTTAACAATGAGCAGTTCTTC. Protein: CASSQSLGAFNNEQFF.

This clone is a singleton in its sample. The chain employs TRBV28 and TRBJ2-7; D remains unclear. This CDR3 is built from 13 residues. In germline, CDR1 is MDHEN, CDR2 SYDVKM. V was clipped by 5 bases and J by 4 bases, with 12 bases between them. The CDR3 DNA reads TGTGCCAGCAGTCCGCCTGACACTTACGAGCAGTACGTC. This codes for CASSPPDTYEQYV.

This clone was seen just once. The V and J genes are TRBV4-1 and TRBJ2-1; 8 bases are shared with TRBD1. The CDR3 is 19 residues long. V was clipped by 0 bases and J by 8 bases; unmatched bases: 18. Per germline, CDR1 MGHRA and CDR2 YSYEKL. The CDR3 nucleotides are TGCGCCAGCAGCCAAGATAGGGCTTCTCGACAGGGGAGTATCGATGAGCAGTTCTTC. Protein product: CASSQDRASRQGSIDEQFF.

This rearrangement joins TRBV25-1 to TRBJ1-2, with 7 bases lining up with TRBD1. Per the germline V gene, CDR1 is MGHDK and CDR2 is SYGVNS. The CDR3 is 13 residues long. J was trimmed by 4 bases and V by 4 bases; bases with no gene match: 3. This chain's CDR3 is CASSAGTVYGYTF. The CDR3 region has the DNA TGTGCCAGCAGTGCCGGGACAGTCTATGGCTACACCTTC.

This rearrangement joins TRBV5-6 to TRBJ1-3; no definite D call. Between the trimmed V and J ends, which lost 1 base and 0 bases, there was a span of 11 bases. Germline V gene data show CDR1 as SGHDT and CDR2 as YYEEEE. This CDR3 comprises 16 residues. DNA of the CDR3: TGTGCCAGCAGCTTGAGAGTTCTTGGCTCTGGAAACACCATATATTTT. Translation gives CASSLRVLGSGNTIYF.

This chain joins TRBV4-1 and TRBJ2-5; the D is unclear. Germline CDR1 is MGHRA and CDR2 is YSYEKL. This CDR3 region has 13 residues. Trimming removed 5 bases at V and 1 base at J, with 8 bases between. The chain's CDR3 is CASSVAPQETQYF. The CDR3 DNA follows: TGCGCCAGCAGCGTGGCCCCCCAAGAGACCCAGTACTTC.

The V and J genes are TRBV19 and TRBJ1-3; D gene unclear. The V end lost 6 bases, the J end lost 0 bases, and 15 bases lay between the germline ends. Germline-derived CDR1 and CDR2 are LNHDA and SQIVND (reference sequence). The CDR3 length is 16 residues. The CDR3 region has the DNA TGTGCCAGTAGATCGAACGGAGGGAGCTCTGGAAACACCATATATTTT. Encoded protein: CASRSNGGSSGNTIYF.

The chain uses TRBV2 and TRBJ1-2; TRBD1 aligns across 9 bases. V shed 5 bases, J shed 4 bases, and the junction held 11 bases outside the gene matches. This CDR3 spans 16 amino acids. Germline V gives CDR1 SNHLY, CDR2 FYNNEI. This chain's CDR3 is CASSPSGTGLSYGYTF. The CDR3 region has the DNA TGTGCCAGCAGTCCCTCCGGGACAGGGCTCAGCTATGGCTACACCTTC.

The rearrangement joins TRBV5-4 to TRBJ2-5, with 11 bases lining up with TRBD2. V gave up 2 bases and J gave up 5 bases; unmatched junction bases: 5. Germline V CDR1 and CDR2: SGHNT, YYREEE (reference sequence). CDR3 length: 15 amino acids. CDR3 bases: TGTGCCAGCAGCTTCCTAGCGGGGGGCGGGGAGACCCAGTACTTC. It specifies CASSFLAGGGETQYF.

This clone was observed a handful of times. V usage is TRBV6-5 and J usage is TRBJ1-1, with D possibly matching TRBD1 (6 bases). Between the trimmed V and J ends, which lost 11 bases and 3 bases, there was a span of 13 bases. Germline assignment: CDR1 MNHEY and CDR2 SVGAGI. The CDR3 contains 12 residues. Here the CDR3 DNA reads TGTGCCGGGCCAGGGGTTGACACTGAAGCTTTCTTT. This sequence encodes CAGPGVDTEAFF.

J is TRBJ1-1 and V is TRBV27, with a tentative D call TRBD1 (6 bases). Germline V gene sequence: CDR1 MNHEY, CDR2 SMNVEV (reference sequence). V dropped 5 bases and J dropped 3 bases, with 7 bases sitting between them. This CDR3 comprises 12 residues. The CDR3 nucleotides are TGTGCCAGCAGTGAGGGGGACACTGAAGCTTTCTTT. Its translation: CASSEGDTEAFF.

A single count supports this clone. The chain is built from TRBV6-5 and TRBJ2-6; possible D gene TRBD2, 5 bases. V lost 5 bases to trimming and J lost 0 bases, with 8 bases between them. Germline loops: CDR1 MNHEY, CDR2 SVGAGI. This CDR3 spans 15 amino acids. CDR3 region: CASSLLVSGANVLTF. In DNA, the CDR3 is TGTGCCAGCAGTCTACTAGTCTCTGGGGCCAACGTCCTGACTTTC.

This sequence joins TRBV6-5 and TRBJ2-7; 13 bases fit TRBD2. Germline V lookup: CDR1 MNHEY, CDR2 SVGAGI. CDR3 length: 14 residues. Unmatched junction bases numbered 6, after V lost 7 bases and J lost 6 bases. The CDR3 sequence: CASIRLAGGLEQYF. CDR3 DNA: TGTGCCAGCATCCGACTAGCGGGGGGTCTCGAGCAGTACTTC.

This chain joins TRBV30 and TRBJ1-1; 8 bases match TRBD1. The CDR3 is 16 residues long. V gave up 5 bases and J gave up 1 base; unmatched junction bases: 12. Germline V gene sequence: CDR1 GTSNPN, CDR2 SVGIG (reference sequence). The CDR3 DNA sequence: TGTGCCTGGGGGGGAAGAGGAGGGACAGGGAACACTGAAGCTTTCTTT. This encodes CAWGGRGGTGNTEAFF.

V usage is TRBV2 and J usage is TRBJ2-5; TRBD2 is a possible D gene (5 bases). The CDR3 length is 14 residues. The V gene lost 4 bases and the J gene lost 0 bases, with 9 bases spanning the gap. Germline assignment: CDR1 SNHLY and CDR2 FYNNEI. CDR3 DNA sequence: TGTGCCAGCAGTGGAGAGCGGAACCAAGAGACCCAGTACTTC. Its translation is CASSGERNQETQYF.

This chain links TRBV9 with TRBJ2-2; TRBD2 matches 7 bases. V trimming: 3 bases; J trimming: 0 bases; junction bases outside the gene matches: 11. Germline V gene lookup returns CDR1 SGDLS and CDR2 YYNGEE. This CDR3 comprises 18 residues. CDR3 coding DNA: TGTGCCAGCAGCGAAAGTGGGCAGGGAGGGTCGAACACCGGGGAGCTGTTTTTT. Protein product: CASSESGQGGSNTGELFF.

This rearrangement joins TRBV11-2 to TRBJ2-3; the D gene is possibly TRBD2 (6 bases). The length of the CDR3 is 15 residues. Germline V gene lookup returns CDR1 SGHAT and CDR2 FQNNGV. V was cut by 6 bases and J by 0 bases, with 13 bases left in between. CDR3 nucleotides: TGTGCCAGCAGACATTATGGGGGGAGCACAGATACGCAGTATTTT. This encodes CASRHYGGSTDTQYF. The full variable domain, rest sourced from reference TRBV11-2 and TRBJ2-3, is EAGVAQSPRYKIIEKRQSVAFWCNPISGHATLYWYQQILGQGPKLLIQFQNNGVVDDSQLPKDRFSAERLKGVDSTLKIQPAKLEDSAVYLCASRHYGGSTDTQYFGPGTRLTVL.

The gene calls are TRBV5-1 and TRBJ1-1; tentative D call: TRBD1 (6 bases). The CDR3 extends over 14 amino acids. Trimming pared 3 bases from V and 0 bases from J, leaving 9 bases between. CDR1 is SGHRS, CDR2 YFSETQ, per germline. The CDR3 sequence: CASSSGHLNTEAFF. The CDR3, as DNA: TGCGCCAGCAGCTCGGGACACTTGAACACTGAAGCTTTCTTT.